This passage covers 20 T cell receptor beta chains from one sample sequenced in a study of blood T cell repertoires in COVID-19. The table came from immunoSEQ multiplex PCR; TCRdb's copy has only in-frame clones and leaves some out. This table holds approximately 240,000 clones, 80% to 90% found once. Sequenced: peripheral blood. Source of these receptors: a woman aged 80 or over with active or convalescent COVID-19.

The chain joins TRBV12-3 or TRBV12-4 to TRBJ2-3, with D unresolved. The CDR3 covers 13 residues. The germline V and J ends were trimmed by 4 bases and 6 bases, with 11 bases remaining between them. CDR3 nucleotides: TGTGCCAGCAGTTCCCAGCGATACGATACGCAGTATTTT. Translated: CASSSQRYDTQYF.

Here the CDR3 reads CASSSPGTSAYEQYF. The CDR3 region has the DNA TGTGCCAGCAGTTCCCCAGGGACATCAGCCTACGAGCAGTACTTC. The J gene is TRBJ2-7, the V gene TRBV28; TRBD1 is a possible D gene (6 bases). Germline V gene lookup returns CDR1 MDHEN and CDR2 SYDVKM. This CDR3 is built from 15 residues. The V gene lost 4 bases and the J gene lost 2 bases, with 15 bases spanning the gap. Supplemented by reference TRBV28 and TRBJ2-7, the full variable domain reads DVKVTQSSRYLVKRTGEKVFLECVQDMDHENMFWYRQDPGLGLRLIYFSYDVKMKEKGDIPEGYSVSREKKERFSLILESASTNQTSMYLCASSSPGTSAYEQYFGPGTRLTVT.

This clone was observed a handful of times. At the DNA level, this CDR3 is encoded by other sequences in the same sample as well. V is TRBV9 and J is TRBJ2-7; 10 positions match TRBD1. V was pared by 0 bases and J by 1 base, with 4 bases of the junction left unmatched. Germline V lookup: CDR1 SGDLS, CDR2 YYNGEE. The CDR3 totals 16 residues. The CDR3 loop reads CASSVDWGQGSYEQYF. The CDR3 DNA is TGTGCCAGCAGCGTAGATTGGGGACAGGGGTCCTACGAGCAGTACTTC.

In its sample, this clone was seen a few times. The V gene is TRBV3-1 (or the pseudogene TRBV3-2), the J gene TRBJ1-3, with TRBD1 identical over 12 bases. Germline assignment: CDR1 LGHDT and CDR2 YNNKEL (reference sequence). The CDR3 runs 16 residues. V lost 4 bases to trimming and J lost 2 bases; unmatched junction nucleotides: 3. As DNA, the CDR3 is TGTGCCAGCAGCCCACGGGACAGGGGGCCTGGAAACACCATATATTTT. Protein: CASSPRDRGPGNTIYF.

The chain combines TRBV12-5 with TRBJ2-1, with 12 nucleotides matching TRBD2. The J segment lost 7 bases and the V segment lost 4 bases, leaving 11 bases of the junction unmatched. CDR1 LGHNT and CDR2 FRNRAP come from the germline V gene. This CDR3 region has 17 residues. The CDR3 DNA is TGTGCTAGTGGTTCCGGCACACTAGCGGGAGGATTGAATGAGCAGTTCTTC. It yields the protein CASGSGTLAGGLNEQFF.

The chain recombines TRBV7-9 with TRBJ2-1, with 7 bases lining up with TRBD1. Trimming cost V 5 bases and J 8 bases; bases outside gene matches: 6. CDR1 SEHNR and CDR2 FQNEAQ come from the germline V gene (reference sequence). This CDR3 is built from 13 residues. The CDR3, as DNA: TGTGCCAGCAGCCCCGACAGGGTGTATGAGCAGTTCTTC. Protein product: CASSPDRVYEQFF.

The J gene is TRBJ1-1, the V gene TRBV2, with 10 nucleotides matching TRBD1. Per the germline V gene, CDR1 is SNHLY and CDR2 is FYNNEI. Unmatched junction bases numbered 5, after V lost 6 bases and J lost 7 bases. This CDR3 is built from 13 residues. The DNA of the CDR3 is TGTGCCAGCAGAATGACAGGGGGCAGTGAAGCTTTCTTT. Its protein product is CASRMTGGSEAFF.

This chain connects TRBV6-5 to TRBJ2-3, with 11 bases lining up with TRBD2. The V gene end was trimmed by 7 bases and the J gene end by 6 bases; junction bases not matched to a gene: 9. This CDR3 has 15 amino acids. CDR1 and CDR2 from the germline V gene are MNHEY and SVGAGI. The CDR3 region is CASMASGGPGDTQYF. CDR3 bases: TGTGCCAGCATGGCTAGCGGGGGGCCAGGGGATACGCAGTATTTT.

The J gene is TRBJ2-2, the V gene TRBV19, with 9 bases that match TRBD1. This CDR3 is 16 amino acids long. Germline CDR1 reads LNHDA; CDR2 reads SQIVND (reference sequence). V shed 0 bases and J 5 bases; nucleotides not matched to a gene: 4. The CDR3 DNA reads TGTGCCAGTAGTATAGATAGGACAGGGGAGACCGGGGAGCTGTTTTTT. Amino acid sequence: CASSIDRTGETGELFF.

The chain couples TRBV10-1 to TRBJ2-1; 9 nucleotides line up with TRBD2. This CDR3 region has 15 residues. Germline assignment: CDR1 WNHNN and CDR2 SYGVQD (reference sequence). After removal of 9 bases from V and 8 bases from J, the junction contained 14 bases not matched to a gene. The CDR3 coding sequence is TGCGCCAGGGTTTTAGAGCGGGAGGTTTCGGATGAGCAGTTCTTC. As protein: CARVLEREVSDEQFF.

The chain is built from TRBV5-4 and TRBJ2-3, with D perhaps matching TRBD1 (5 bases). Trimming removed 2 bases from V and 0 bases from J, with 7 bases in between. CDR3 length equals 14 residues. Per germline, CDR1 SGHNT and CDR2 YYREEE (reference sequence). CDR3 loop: CASSFDRSTDTQYF. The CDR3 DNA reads TGTGCCAGCAGCTTTGACAGAAGCACAGATACGCAGTATTTT. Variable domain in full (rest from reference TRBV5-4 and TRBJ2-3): ETGVTQSPTHLIKTRGQQVTLRCSSQSGHNTVSWYQQALGQGPQFIFQYYREEENGRGNFPPRFSGLQFPNYSSELNVNALELDDSALYLCASSFDRSTDTQYFGPGTRLTVL.

CDR3 nucleotides: TGTGCCATCAGTGAGTCTACTAGCGGCCAAGAGACCCAGTACTTC. This translates into CAISESTSGQETQYF. This rearrangement joins TRBV10-3 to TRBJ2-5, with 8 bases fitting TRBD2. J was trimmed by 1 base and V by 0 bases; bases with no gene match: 1. Per the germline V gene, CDR1 is ENHRY and CDR2 is SYGVKD. The CDR3 length is 15 residues.

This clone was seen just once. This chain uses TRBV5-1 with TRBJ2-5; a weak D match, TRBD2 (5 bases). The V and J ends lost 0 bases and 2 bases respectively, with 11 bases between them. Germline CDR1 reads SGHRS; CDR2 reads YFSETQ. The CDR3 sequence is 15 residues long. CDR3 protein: CASSLEPSLQETQYF. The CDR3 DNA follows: TGCGCCAGCAGCTTGGAGCCTAGCCTGCAAGAGACCCAGTACTTC.

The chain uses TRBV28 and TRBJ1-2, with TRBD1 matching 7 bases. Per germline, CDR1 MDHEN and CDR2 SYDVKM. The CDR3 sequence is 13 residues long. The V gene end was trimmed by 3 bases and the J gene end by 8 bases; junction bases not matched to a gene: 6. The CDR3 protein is CASSFRTGSGYTF. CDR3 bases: TGTGCCAGCAGTTTCCGGACAGGATCCGGCTACACCTTC.

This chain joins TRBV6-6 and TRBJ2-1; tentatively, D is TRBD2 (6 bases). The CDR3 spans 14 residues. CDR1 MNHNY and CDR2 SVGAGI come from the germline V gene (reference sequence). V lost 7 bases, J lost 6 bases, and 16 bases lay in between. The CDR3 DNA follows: TGTGCCAGCACTCTAGCGTCCTTGGGCAATGAGCAGTTCTTC. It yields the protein CASTLASLGNEQFF.

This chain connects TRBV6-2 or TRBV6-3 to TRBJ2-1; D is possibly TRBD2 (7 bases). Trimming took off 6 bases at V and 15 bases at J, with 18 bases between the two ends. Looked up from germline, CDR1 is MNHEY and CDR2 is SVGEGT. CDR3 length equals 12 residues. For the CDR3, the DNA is TGTGCCAGCAGCCTGGGGAGGGGGACGTGGTTCTTC. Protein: CASSLGRGTWFF.

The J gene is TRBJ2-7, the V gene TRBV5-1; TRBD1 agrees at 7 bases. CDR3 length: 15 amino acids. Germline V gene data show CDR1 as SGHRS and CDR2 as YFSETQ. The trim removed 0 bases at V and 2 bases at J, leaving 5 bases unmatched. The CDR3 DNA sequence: TGCGCCAGCAGCTTGGAGACAGGGATCACCTACGAGCAGTACTTC. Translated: CASSLETGITYEQYF.

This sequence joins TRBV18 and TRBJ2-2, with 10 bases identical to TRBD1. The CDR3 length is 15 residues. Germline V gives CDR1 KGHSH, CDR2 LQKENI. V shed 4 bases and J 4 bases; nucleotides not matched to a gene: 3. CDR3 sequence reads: CASSRTGGSTGELFF. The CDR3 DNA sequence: TGTGCCAGCTCACGGACAGGGGGTTCCACCGGGGAGCTGTTTTTT.

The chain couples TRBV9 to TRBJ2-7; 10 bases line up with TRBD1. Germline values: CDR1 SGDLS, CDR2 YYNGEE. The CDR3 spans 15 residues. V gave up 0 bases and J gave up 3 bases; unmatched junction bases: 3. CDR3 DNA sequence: TGTGCCAGCAGCGTAGGGGGACAGGGGTACTACGAGCAGTACTTC. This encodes CASSVGGQGYYEQYF.

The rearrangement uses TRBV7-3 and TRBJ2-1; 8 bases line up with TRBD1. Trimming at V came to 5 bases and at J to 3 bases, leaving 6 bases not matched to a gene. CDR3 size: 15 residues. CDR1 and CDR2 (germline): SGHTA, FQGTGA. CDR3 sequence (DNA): TGTGCCAGCAGCCCGACCGGGACAGGCTACAATGAGCAGTTCTTC. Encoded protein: CASSPTGTGYNEQFF.